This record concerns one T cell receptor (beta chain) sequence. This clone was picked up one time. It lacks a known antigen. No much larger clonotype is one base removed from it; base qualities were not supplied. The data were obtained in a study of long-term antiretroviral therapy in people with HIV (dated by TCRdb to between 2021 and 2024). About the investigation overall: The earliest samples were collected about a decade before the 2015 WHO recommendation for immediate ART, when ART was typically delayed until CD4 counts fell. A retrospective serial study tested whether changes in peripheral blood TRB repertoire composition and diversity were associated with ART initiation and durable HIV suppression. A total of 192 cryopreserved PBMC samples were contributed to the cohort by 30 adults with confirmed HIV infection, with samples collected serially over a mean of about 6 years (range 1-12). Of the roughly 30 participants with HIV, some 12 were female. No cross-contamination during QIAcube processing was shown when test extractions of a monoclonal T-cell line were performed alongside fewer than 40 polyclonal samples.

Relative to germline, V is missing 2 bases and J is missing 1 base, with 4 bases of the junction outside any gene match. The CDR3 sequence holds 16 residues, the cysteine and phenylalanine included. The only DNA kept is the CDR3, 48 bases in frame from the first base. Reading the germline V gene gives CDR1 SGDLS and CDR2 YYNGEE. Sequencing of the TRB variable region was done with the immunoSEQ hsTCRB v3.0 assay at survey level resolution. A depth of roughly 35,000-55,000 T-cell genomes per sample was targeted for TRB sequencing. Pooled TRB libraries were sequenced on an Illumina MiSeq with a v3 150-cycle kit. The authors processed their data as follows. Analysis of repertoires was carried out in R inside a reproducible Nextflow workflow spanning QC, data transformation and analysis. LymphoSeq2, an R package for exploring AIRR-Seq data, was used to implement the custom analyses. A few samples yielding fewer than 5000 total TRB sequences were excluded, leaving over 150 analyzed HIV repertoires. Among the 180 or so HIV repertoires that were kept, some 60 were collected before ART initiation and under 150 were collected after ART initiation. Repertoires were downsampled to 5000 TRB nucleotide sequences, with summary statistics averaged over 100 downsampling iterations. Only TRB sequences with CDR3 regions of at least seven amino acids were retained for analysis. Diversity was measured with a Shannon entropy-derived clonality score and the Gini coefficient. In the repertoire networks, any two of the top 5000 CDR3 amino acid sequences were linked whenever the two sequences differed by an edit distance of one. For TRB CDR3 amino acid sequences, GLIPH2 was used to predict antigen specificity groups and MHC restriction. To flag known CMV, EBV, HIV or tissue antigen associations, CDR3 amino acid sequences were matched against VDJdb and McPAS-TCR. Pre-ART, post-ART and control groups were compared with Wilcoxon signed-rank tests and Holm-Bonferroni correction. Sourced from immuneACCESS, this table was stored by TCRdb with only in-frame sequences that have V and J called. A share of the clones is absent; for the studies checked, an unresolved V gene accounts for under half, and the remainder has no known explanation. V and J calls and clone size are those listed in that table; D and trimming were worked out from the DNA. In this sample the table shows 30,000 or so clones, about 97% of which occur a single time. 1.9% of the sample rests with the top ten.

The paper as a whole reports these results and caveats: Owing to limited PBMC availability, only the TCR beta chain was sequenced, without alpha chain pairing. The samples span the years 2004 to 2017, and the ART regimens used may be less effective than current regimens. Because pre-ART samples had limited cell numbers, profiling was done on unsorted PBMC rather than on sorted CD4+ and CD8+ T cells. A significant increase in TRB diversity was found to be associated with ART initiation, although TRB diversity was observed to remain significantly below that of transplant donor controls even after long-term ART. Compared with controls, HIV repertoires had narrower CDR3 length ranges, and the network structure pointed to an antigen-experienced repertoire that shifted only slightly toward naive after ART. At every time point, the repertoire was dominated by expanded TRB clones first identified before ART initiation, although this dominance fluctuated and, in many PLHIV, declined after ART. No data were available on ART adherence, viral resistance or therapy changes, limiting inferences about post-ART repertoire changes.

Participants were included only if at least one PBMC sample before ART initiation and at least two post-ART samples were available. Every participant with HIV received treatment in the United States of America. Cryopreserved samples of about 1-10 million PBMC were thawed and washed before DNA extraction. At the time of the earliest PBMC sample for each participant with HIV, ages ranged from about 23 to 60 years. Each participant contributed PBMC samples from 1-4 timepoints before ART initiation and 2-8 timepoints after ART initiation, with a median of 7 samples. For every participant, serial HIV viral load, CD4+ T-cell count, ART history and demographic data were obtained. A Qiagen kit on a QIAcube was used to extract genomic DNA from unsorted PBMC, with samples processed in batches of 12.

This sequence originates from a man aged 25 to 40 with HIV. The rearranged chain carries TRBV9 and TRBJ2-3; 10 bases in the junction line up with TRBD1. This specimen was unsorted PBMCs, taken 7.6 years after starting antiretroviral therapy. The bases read TGTGCCAGCAGCGTTCGACAGGGGGCAGGCACAGATACGCAGTATTTT. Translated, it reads CASSVRQGAGTDTQYF. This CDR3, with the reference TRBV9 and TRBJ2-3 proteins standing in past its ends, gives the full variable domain DSGVTQTPKHLITATGQRVTLRCSPRSGDLSVYWYQQSLDQGLQFLIQYYNGEERAKGNILERFSAQQFPDLHSELNLSSLELGDSALYFCASSVRQGAGTDTQYFGPGTRLTVL.